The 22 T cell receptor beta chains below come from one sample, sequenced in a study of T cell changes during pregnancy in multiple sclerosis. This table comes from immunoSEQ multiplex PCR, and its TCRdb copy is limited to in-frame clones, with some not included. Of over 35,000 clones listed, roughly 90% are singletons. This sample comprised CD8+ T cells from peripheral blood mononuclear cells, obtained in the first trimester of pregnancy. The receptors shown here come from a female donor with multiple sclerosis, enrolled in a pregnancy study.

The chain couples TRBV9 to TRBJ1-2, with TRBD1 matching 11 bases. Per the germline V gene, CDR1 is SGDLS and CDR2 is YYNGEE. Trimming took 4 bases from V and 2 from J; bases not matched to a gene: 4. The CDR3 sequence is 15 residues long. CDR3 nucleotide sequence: TGTGCCAGCAGCTCAGGGACAGGGGGGAACTATGGCTACACCTTC. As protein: CASSSGTGGNYGYTF.

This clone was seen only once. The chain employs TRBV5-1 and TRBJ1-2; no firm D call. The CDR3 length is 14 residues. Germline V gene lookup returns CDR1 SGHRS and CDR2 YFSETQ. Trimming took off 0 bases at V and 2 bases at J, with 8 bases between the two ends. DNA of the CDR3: TGCGCCAGCAGCTTGGTAGCAGAAAACTATGGCTACACCTTC. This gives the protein CASSLVAENYGYTF.

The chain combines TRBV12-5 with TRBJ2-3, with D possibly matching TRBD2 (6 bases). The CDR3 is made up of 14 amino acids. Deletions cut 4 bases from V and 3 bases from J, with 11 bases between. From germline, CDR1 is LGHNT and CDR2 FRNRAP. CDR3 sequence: CASGSWGETDTQYF. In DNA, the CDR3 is TGTGCTAGTGGTTCGTGGGGGGAAACAGATACGCAGTATTTT.

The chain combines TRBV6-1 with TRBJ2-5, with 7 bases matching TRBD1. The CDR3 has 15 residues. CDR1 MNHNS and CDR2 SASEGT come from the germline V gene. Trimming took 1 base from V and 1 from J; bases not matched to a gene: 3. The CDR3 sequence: CASSEGQGPQETQYF. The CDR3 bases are TGTGCCAGCAGTGAAGGACAGGGACCCCAAGAGACCCAGTACTTC.

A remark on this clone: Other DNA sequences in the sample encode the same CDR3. This CDR3 is CASSYSGGDTQYF. CDR3 sequence (DNA): TGTGCCAGCAGTTACTCGGGGGGAGATACGCAGTATTTT. This chain links TRBV6-5 with TRBJ2-3; possibly TRBD2 for D (6 bases). This CDR3 contains 13 residues. Germline V CDR1 and CDR2: MNHEY, SVGAGI. Trimming removed 0 bases from V and 5 bases from J, with 6 bases in between.

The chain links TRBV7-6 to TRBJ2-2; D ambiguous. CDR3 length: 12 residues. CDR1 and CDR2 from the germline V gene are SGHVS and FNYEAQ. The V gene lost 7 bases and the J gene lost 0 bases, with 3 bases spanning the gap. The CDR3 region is CASTTNTGELFF. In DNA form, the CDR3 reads TGTGCCAGCACAACGAACACCGGGGAGCTGTTTTTT.

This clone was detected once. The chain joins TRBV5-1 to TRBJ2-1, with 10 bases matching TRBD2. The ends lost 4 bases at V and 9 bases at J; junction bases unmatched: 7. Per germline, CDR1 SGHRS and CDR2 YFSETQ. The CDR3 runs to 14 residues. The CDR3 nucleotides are TGCGCCAGCAGCACGGGACTAGCGTCTATTGAGCAGTTCTTC. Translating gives CASSTGLASIEQFF.

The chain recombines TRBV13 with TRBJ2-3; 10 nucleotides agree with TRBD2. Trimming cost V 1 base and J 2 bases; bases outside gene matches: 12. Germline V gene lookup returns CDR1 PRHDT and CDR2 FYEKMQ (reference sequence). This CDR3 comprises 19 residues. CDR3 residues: CASSLELAGIAPLTDTQYF. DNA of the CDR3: TGTGCCAGCAGCTTAGAACTAGCGGGGATCGCCCCCCTCACAGATACGCAGTATTTT.

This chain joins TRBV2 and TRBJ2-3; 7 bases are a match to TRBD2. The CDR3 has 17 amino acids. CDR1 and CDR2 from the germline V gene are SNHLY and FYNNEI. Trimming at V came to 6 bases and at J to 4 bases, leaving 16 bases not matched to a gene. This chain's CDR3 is CASRTLPLTSRADTQYF. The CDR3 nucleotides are TGTGCCAGCAGAACACTCCCCTTGACTAGCAGGGCAGATACGCAGTATTTT.

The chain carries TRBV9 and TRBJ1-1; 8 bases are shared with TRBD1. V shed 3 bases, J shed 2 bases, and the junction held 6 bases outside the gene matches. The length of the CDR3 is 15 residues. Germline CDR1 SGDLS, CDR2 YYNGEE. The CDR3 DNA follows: TGTGCCAGCAGCGGAAAGACAGGGGTAAACACTGAAGCTTTCTTT. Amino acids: CASSGKTGVNTEAFF.

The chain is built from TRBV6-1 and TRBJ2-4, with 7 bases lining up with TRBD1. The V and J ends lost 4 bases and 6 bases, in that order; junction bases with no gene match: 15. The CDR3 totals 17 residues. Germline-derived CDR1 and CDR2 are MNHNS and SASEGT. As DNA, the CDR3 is TGTGCCAGCAGTGTAGAGTCCCGGGACAGAAATCCAAACATTCAGTACTTC. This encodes CASSVESRDRNPNIQYF.

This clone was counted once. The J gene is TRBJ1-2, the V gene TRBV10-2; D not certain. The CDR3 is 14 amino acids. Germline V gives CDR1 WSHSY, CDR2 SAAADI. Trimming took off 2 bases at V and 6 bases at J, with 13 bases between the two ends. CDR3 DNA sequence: TGCGCCAGCAGTGAGAGACTCCAAGGAAATGGCTACACCTTC. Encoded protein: CASSERLQGNGYTF.

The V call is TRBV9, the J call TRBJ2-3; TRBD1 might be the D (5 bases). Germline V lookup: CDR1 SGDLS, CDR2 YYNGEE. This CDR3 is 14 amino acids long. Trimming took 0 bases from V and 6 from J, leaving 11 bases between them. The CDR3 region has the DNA TGTGCCAGCAGCGTAGTGGCGCAGGGCGATACGCAGTATTTT. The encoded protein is CASSVVAQGDTQYF. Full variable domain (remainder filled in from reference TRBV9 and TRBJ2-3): DSGVTQTPKHLITATGQRVTLRCSPRSGDLSVYWYQQSLDQGLQFLIQYYNGEERAKGNILERFSAQQFPDLHSELNLSSLELGDSALYFCASSVVAQGDTQYFGPGTRLTVL.

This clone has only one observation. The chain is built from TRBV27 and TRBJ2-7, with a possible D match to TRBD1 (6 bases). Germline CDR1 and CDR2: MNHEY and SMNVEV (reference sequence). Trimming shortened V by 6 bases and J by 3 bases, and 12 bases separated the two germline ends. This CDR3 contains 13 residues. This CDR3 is CASSLRDNYEQYF. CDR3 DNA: TGTGCCAGCAGCCTCCGGGACAACTACGAGCAGTACTTC.

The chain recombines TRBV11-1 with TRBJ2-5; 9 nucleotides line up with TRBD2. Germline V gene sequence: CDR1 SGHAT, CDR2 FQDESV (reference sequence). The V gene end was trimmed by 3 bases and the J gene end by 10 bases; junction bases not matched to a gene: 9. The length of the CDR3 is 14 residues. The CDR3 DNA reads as TGTGCCAGCAGCTTCGGGCTAGCGGGGTGGCACCAGTACTTC. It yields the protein CASSFGLAGWHQYF.

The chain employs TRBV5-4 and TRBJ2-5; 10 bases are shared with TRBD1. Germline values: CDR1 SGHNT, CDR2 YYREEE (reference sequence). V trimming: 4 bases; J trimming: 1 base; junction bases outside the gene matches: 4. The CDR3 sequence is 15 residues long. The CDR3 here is CASSPGQGFQETQYF. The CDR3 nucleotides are TGTGCCAGCAGCCCGGGACAGGGGTTCCAAGAGACCCAGTACTTC. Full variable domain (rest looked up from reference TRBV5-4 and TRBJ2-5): ETGVTQSPTHLIKTRGQQVTLRCSSQSGHNTVSWYQQALGQGPQFIFQYYREEENGRGNFPPRFSGLQFPNYSSELNVNALELDDSALYLCASSPGQGFQETQYFGPGTRLLVL.

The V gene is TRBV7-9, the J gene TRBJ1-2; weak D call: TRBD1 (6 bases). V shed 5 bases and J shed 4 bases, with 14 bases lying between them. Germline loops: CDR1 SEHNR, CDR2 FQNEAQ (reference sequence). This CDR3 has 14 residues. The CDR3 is CASSDWTALYGYTF. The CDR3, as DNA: TGTGCCAGCAGCGACTGGACAGCCCTCTATGGCTACACCTTC.

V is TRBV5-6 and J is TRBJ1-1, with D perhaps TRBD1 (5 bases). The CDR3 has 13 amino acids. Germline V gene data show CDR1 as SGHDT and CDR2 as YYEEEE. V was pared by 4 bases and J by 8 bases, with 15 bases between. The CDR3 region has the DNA TGTGCCAGCAGCCCCCCCTTGGGGCCCGAAGCTTTCTTT. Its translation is CASSPPLGPEAFF.

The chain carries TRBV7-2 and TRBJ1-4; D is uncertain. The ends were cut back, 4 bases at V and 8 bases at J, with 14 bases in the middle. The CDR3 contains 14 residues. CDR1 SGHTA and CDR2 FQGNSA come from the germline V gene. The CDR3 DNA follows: TGTGCCAGCAGCTCGGAACTAGATATAGAAAAACTGTTTTTT. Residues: CASSSELDIEKLFF. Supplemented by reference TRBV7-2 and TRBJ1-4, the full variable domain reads GAGVSQSPSNKVTEKGKDVELRCDPISGHTALYWYRQSLGQGLEFLIYFQGNSAPDKSGLPSDRFSAERTGGSVSTLTIQRTQQEDSAVYLCASSSELDIEKLFFGSGTQLSVL.

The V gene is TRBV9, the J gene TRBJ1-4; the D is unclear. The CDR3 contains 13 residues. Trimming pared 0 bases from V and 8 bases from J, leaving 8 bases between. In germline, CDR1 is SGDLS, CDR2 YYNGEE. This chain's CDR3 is CASSVATAEKLFF. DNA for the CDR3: TGTGCCAGCAGCGTAGCAACAGCCGAAAAACTGTTTTTT.

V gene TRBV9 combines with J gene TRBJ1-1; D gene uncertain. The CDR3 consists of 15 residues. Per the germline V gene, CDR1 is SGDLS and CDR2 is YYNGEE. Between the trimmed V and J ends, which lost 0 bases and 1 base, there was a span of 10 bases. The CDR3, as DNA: TGTGCCAGCAGCGTAGATTTCGGGAAGAACACTGAAGCTTTCTTT. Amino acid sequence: CASSVDFGKNTEAFF.

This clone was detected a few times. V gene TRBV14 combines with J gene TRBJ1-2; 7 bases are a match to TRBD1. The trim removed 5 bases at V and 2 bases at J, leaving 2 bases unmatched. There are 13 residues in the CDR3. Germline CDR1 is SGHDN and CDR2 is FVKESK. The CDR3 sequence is CASSMGQNYGYTF. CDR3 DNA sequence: TGTGCCAGCAGCATGGGACAGAACTATGGCTACACCTTC.